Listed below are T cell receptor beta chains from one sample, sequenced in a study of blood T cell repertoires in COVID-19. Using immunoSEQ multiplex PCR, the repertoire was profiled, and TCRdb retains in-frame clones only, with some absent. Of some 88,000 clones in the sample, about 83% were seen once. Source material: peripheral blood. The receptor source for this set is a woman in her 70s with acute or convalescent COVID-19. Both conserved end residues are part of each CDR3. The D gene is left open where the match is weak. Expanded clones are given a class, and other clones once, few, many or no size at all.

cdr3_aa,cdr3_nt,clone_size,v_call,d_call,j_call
CASSPGQGFNSPLHF,TGCGCCAGCAGCCCCGGACAGGGATTTAATTCACCCCTCCACTTT,-,TRBV4-3,TRBD1,TRBJ1-6
CASSLAKTSGQPQHF,TGTGCCAGCAGTCTGGCGAAGACGTCGGGTCAGCCCCAGCATTTT,-,TRBV6-5,-,TRBJ1-5
CASSLSGSSYNEQFF,TGTGCCAGTAGCCTGAGCGGGTCTTCCTACAATGAGCAGTTCTTC,-,TRBV19,-,TRBJ2-1
CASRPDRDPYNEQFF,TGTGCCAGCAGGCCCGACAGGGACCCCTACAATGAGCAGTTCTTC,-,TRBV27,TRBD1,TRBJ2-1
CASSGGDRTYGYTF,TGTGCCAGCAGCGGGGGGGACAGGACCTATGGCTACACCTTC,-,TRBV7-9,TRBD1,TRBJ1-2
CASTDRDRDFQPQHF,TGTGCCAGCACCGACCGGGACAGGGATTTTCAGCCCCAGCATTTT,-,TRBV6-5,TRBD1,TRBJ1-5
CASIAGGSYNEQFF,TGTGCCAGCATAGCGGGGGGCTCCTACAATGAGCAGTTCTTC,-,TRBV7-2,TRBD2,TRBJ2-1
CASTPGLAGGTEQFF,TGTGCCAGCACCCCCGGGCTAGCGGGAGGAACTGAGCAGTTCTTC,-,TRBV9,TRBD2,TRBJ2-1
CASSLPHRVERQPQHF,TGTGCCAGTAGTCTACCCCACAGGGTCGAACGCCAGCCCCAGCATTTT,few,TRBV19,-,TRBJ1-5
CATSSPRARGGLSEAFF,TGTGCCACCAGCAGCCCTAGGGCCCGGGGGGGCTTGTCTGAAGCTTTCTTT,-,TRBV15,-,TRBJ1-1
CASSLALGTANYGYTF,TGCGCCAGCAGCTTGGCCTTAGGGACTGCCAACTATGGCTACACCTTC,-,TRBV5-1,-,TRBJ1-2
CASSQDRGFYGYTF,TGCGCCAGCAGCCAGGATAGGGGGTTCTATGGCTACACCTTC,-,TRBV4-1,-,TRBJ1-2
CASSQVRGLGNQPQHF,TGCGCCAGCAGCCAAGTCAGGGGGCTGGGCAATCAGCCCCAGCATTTT,-,TRBV4-3,TRBD1,TRBJ1-5
CASSQEVAGGSETQYF,TGTGCCAGCAGCCAAGAGGTAGCGGGAGGCTCAGAGACCCAGTACTTC,-,TRBV3-1/TRBV3-2,TRBD2,TRBJ2-5
CASSWPLAGDLSEAKNIQYF,TGTGCCAGCAGTTGGCCCCTAGCGGGGGACCTCTCGGAGGCCAAAAACATTCAGTACTTC,-,TRBV6-2/TRBV6-3,TRBD2,TRBJ2-4
CASHQRETNEQFF,TGTGCCAGCCATCAGCGGGAGACCAATGAGCAGTTCTTC,-,TRBV25-1,TRBD2,TRBJ2-1
CASSPDRVEQFF,TGTGCCAGCAGCCCGGACAGGGTAGAGCAGTTCTTC,-,TRBV4-2,TRBD1,TRBJ2-1
CASSLVRGGQETQYF,TGTGCCAGCAGTTTGGTCCGGGGGGGCCAGGAGACCCAGTACTTC,-,TRBV28,TRBD2,TRBJ2-5
CASSESSGTSGQQFF,TGCGCCAGCAGTGAGTCGTCGGGAACTAGCGGGCAACAGTTCTTC,-,TRBV10-1,TRBD2,TRBJ2-1
CASRAGGGTDTQYF,TGTGCCAGCAGGGCTGGGGGGGGCACAGATACGCAGTATTTT,once,TRBV3-1/TRBV3-2,TRBD2,TRBJ2-3
CASSRAGTGWETQYF,TGTGCCAGCAGCCGGGCGGGAACGGGGTGGGAGACCCAGTACTTC,-,TRBV2,-,TRBJ2-5
CASSGRGRNTEAFF,TGTGCCAGCAGTGGTCGCGGCAGGAACACTGAAGCTTTCTTT,-,TRBV2,-,TRBJ1-1
CASSPDSTSGYKAKNIQYF,TGTGCCAGCTCACCAGATTCTACTAGCGGTTATAAGGCCAAAAACATTCAGTACTTC,-,TRBV18,TRBD2,TRBJ2-4
CASSLAGQGRNTEAFF,TGCGCCAGCAGCTTGGCCGGGCAGGGGAGGAACACTGAAGCTTTCTTT,-,TRBV5-1,-,TRBJ1-1
CASSVGTRGNTEAFF,TGTGCCAGCAGCGTAGGGACTCGGGGGAACACTGAAGCTTTCTTT,once,TRBV9,-,TRBJ1-1
CASRGGTSGSSTDTQYF,TGTGCCAGCAGAGGGGGGACTAGCGGGTCTAGCACAGATACGCAGTATTTT,once,TRBV5-5,TRBD2,TRBJ2-3
CASSRAGVGPNTGELFF,TGTGCCAGCAGCCGAGCGGGAGTCGGTCCGAACACCGGGGAGCTGTTTTTT,-,TRBV6-6,TRBD2,TRBJ2-2
CASSLWYLGGNQPQHF,TGTGCCAGCAGCTTGTGGTACTTAGGAGGCAATCAGCCCCAGCATTTT,-,TRBV5-6,-,TRBJ1-5
CASSNGQGLSQPQHF,TGTGCCAGCAGTAACGGACAAGGGCTTAGTCAGCCCCAGCATTTT,-,TRBV28,-,TRBJ1-5
CASSLAAQAYNEQFF,TGTGCCAGCTCCCTCGCAGCACAGGCCTACAATGAGCAGTTCTTC,-,TRBV18,-,TRBJ2-1
CASSLDRTSGSNTGELFF,TGTGCCAGCAGCTTAGATAGGACTAGCGGTTCGAACACCGGGGAGCTGTTTTTT,-,TRBV7-8,TRBD2,TRBJ2-2
CSAGAQGETQYF,TGCAGTGCTGGTGCGCAGGGGGAGACCCAGTACTTC,-,TRBV20-1,-,TRBJ2-5
CATSDPLPLEGSYNEQFF,TGTGCCACCAGTGACCCTTTACCCCTAGAGGGCTCCTACAATGAGCAGTTCTTC,few,TRBV24-1,-,TRBJ2-1
CAISDSGKNIQYF,TGTGCCATCAGTGATTCGGGAAAAAACATTCAGTACTTC,-,TRBV10-3,-,TRBJ2-4
CASSLGGGSGNTIYF,TGTGCCAGCAGCTTAGGAGGGGGCAGCGGAAACACCATATATTTT,-,TRBV7-9,TRBD1,TRBJ1-3
CASSDDSYGYTF,TGTGCCAGCAGTGACGACAGCTATGGCTACACCTTC,once,TRBV2,-,TRBJ1-2
CASSHGGRAAGELFF,TGTGCCAGCAGTCACGGGGGGCGGGCGGCCGGGGAGCTGTTTTTT,-,TRBV28,-,TRBJ2-2
CASSPFPTRTSGRAELPLTDTQYF,TGTGCCAGCTCACCCTTCCCCACCCGGACTAGCGGGAGGGCCGAGTTACCCCTCACAGATACGCAGTATTTT,-,TRBV18,TRBD2,TRBJ2-3
CASSLGQGLEGNTIYF,TGCGCCAGCAGCTTGGGACAGGGGCTCGAGGGAAACACCATATATTTT,-,TRBV5-1,TRBD1,TRBJ1-3
CATSDPDRLQETQYF,TGTGCCACCAGTGACCCCGACAGGCTTCAAGAGACCCAGTACTTC,-,TRBV24-1,-,TRBJ2-5
CASSPGQGQGTNSPLHF,TGTGCCAGCTCACCCGGACAGGGTCAGGGAACTAATTCACCCCTCCACTTT,-,TRBV18,TRBD1,TRBJ1-6
CASSDPSGRPLSYNEQFF,TGTGCCAGCAGTGATCCTAGCGGGAGGCCCCTCTCCTACAATGAGCAGTTCTTC,once,TRBV25-1,TRBD2,TRBJ2-1
CSAVKGAVANEKLFF,TGCAGCGCCGTGAAGGGGGCCGTCGCTAATGAAAAACTGTTTTTT,-,TRBV29-1,TRBD1,TRBJ1-4